This TCR beta chain was captured by sequencing in a study of blood T cell repertoires in COVID-19. Across the whole study: PBMCs, B-cell-depleted T cells, or T cells provided the cDNA or gDNA that made up the material.

This clone appeared a single time. Source study methods: Quantification of nucleated cells was approximated via reference gene primer amplification. The protocol was immunoSEQ multiplex PCR, while the TCRdb copy is restricted to in-frame clones and leaves out a portion. That table is the source of V, J and clone size, and D and trimming were worked out from the DNA. The table lists fewer than 250,000 clones, 75% to 90% of them singletons. The CDR3 consists of 14 residues. Germline V gene sequence: CDR1 LGHDT, CDR2 YNNKEL (reference sequence). V shed 1 base, J shed 13 bases, and the junction held 7 bases outside the gene matches.

The sequence was obtained from a man in his forties or fifties with acute or convalescent COVID-19. The genes are TRBV3-1 (or the pseudogene TRBV3-2) and TRBJ1-6, with 7 positions matching TRBD1. Specimen: peripheral blood. This chain's CDR3 is CASSQGDSLRPLHF. The DNA of the CDR3 is TGTGCCAGCAGCCAAGGGGACAGCCTTAGGCCCCTCCACTTT.